The present TCR beta chain was sequenced within a study of early T cells in non-severe SARS-CoV-2 infection. About the study: Sequencing input comprised bulk RNA from unsorted whole blood; chain pairing was not available.

Study observations and caveats: Anti-spike CD8 responses were favored in VDJdb matching, and private and CD4 specificities were missed.

Unique molecular identifiers tagged individual cDNA molecules. MiXCR was run by TCRdb on the 5' RACE reads, yielding one entry per CDR3 protein. Of approximately 76,000 distinct CDR3 sequences listed, around 12% are singletons. This CDR3 has 13 amino acids. The V and J ends lost 3 bases and 11 bases, in that order; junction bases with no gene match: 9. CDR1 and CDR2 (germline): KGHSH, LQKENI. At least ten counts were recorded for this clonotype. No antigen is known for it. The gene calls are TRBV18 and TRBJ1-1; 7 nucleotides match TRBD1. This receptor was taken from an adult who was a healthcare worker with PCR-confirmed SARS-CoV-2 infection or an uninfected control (not recorded which). Sequencing was done on a sample of whole blood. CDR3 sequence: CASSPPSTGHAFF. Written as DNA, the CDR3 is TGTGCCAGCTCACCCCCCTCGACAGGGCACGCTTTCTTT.